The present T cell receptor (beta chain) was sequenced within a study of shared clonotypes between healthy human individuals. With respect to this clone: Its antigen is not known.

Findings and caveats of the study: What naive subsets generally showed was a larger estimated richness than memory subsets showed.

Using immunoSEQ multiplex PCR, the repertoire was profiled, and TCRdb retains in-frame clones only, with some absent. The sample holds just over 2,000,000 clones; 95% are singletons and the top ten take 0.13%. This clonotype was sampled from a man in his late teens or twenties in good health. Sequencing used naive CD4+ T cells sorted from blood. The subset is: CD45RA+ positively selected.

The DNA of the CDR3 is TGTGCCAGCAGTACCGCGACAGCATATAATTCACCCCTCCACTTT. As protein: CASSTATAYNSPLHF. This rearrangement joins TRBV27 to TRBJ1-6; a weak D match, TRBD1 (5 bases). The CDR3 is 15 amino acids. Per the germline V gene, CDR1 is MNHEY and CDR2 is SMNVEV (reference sequence). V shed 5 bases and J shed 4 bases, with 12 bases lying between them.